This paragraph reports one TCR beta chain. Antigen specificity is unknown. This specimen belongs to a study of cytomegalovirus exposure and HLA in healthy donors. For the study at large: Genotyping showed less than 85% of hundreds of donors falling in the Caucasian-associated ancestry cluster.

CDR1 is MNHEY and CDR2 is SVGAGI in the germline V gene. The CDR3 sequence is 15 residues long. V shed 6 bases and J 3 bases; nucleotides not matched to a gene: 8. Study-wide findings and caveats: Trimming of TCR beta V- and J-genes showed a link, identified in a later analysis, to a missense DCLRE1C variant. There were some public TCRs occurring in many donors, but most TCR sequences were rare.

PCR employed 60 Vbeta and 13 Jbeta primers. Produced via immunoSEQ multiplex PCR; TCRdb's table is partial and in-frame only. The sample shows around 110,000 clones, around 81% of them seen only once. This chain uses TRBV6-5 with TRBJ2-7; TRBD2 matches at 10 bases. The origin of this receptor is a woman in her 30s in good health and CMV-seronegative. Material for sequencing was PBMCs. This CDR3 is CASRRKREGNYEQYF. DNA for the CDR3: TGTGCCAGCAGGAGAAAGCGGGAGGGAAACTACGAGCAGTACTTC.